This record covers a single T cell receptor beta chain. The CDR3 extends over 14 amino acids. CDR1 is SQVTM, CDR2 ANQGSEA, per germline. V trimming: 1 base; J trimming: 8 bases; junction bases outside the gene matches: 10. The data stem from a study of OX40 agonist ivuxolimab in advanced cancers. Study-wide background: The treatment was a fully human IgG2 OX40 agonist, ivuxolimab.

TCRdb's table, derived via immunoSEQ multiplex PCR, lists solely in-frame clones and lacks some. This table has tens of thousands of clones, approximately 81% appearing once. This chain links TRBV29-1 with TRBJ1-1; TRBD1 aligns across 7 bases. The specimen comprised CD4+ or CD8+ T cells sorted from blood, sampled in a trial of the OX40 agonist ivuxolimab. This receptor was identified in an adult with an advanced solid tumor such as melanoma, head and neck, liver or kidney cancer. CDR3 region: CSVEVGQGGPEAFF. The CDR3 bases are TGCAGCGTTGAAGTAGGGCAGGGGGGGCCAGAAGCTTTCTTT.